What follows describes a single T cell receptor beta chain. This clonotype was seen a few times. Its antigen specificity is not known. No base-level quality is on record; no much larger clone is a single base apart. The protocol used for the library was 5' RACE. The ligated cDNA was amplified in four rounds of PCR with nested alpha and beta constant region primers together with the SP2 primer. TCR RNA was reverse transcribed with SuperScript IV using alpha and beta constant region primers for the blood and skin samples. An oligonucleotide carrying the Illumina SP2 primer and a UMI was ligated to the cDNA 3' end using T4 RNA ligase 1. To prevent hairpin formation, the 12-nucleotide UMI was made up of two random hexamers with an eight-base spacer between them. TCR alpha and beta chain libraries were processed separately from the second PCR onward, with dual indexing for multiplexing. After pooling, the indexed libraries were analyzed by capillary electrophoresis and sequenced on either an Illumina MiSeq or NextSeq. PhiX DNA at about 5-7% was added to the libraries to raise base diversity and improve cluster recognition. In the source study's methods: UMIs were extracted from read 2 by Demultiplexor and combined with the TCR sequence from read 1, and reads were split according to sample indices. V and J genes and V-J junctions were identified by Decombinator, and each TCR was assigned a five-part identifier that included V and J deletions. UMIs were used by Collapsinator to correct sequencing errors and PCR amplification heterogeneity, so that a UMI-based abundance was obtained for each TCR. CDR3Translator converted identifiers to nucleotide sequence, translated to amino acids, and extracted CDR3 regions using terminal motifs. After normalization to the amount of input RNA, the error-corrected alpha and beta TCR counts from blood and from skin were compared. The public reads were reanalyzed by TCRdb: fastp trimming at Q25, MiXCR alignment, in-frame beta chains only. Merged by CDR3 protein, the rows form single entries marked with the most common genes and DNA. These V and J calls rely on TCRdb rather than the paper's analysis. Here the sample has about 60,000 distinct CDR3 sequences; under 10% occur a single time. 15% to 20% of the sample rests with the top ten.

This sample stems from a study of naive and memory T cell subsets (dated by TCRdb to the late 2010s). As for the study more broadly: The figure summarizing the skin biopsy and whole blood samples listed roughly ten blood donors, 7 tuberculin skin test biopsies and 3 saline control biopsies. PCR2 was typically a SYBR Green qPCR stopped at a set threshold; low-input samples could instead use end-point PCR (approximately 6 cycles).

V and J are truncated by 1 base and 7 bases respectively, leaving an intervening sequence of 12 bases. The CDR3 covers 14 residues, taking in both the cysteine and the phenylalanine. Here the CDR3 DNA is all that survives: 42 bases in frame from base 1. The CDR1 and CDR2 encoded by the germline V gene are SGHDT and YYEEEE. The study reported a robust and sensitive protocol to amplify, sequence and analyze TCRs, based on 3' ligation of a UMI-containing oligonucleotide to TCR cDNA. For whole blood analysis, approximately 2.4 ml of peripheral blood was collected from healthy adult volunteers into Tempus tubes, and RNA was extracted following the manufacturer's instructions. Total RNA was treated with RQ1 DNase, without cell sorting, prior to reverse transcription, with an input of about 1 to 1,100 ng being targeted. Skin biopsy and whole blood libraries were made to test pipeline robustness in samples where T cells form a minority population.

General findings and caveats noted by the study authors: The potential sensitivity of the RNA-based method to TCR transcript changes with T cell activation and differentiation was acknowledged.

The rearrangement combines TRBV5-6 with TRBJ2-1; the D gene remains uncertain. The sequence derives from a female donor in good health. The DNA sequence follows: TGTGCCAGCAGCTTGCAGCTCTGGGAAAATGAGCAGTTCTTC. It specifies CASSLQLWENEQFF.